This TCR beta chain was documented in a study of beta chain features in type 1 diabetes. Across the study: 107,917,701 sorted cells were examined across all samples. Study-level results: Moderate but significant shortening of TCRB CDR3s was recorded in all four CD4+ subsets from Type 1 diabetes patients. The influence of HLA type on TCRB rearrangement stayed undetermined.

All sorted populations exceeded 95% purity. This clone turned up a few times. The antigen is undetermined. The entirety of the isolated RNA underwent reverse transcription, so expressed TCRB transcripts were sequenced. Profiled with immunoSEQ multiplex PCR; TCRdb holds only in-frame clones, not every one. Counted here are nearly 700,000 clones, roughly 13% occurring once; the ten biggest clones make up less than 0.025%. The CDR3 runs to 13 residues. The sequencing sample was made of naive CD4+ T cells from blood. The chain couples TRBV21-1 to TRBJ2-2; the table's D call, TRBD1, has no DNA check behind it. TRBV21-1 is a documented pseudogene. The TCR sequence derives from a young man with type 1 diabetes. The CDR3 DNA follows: TGTGCCAGCAGAACAGGGAACACCGGGGAGCTGTTTTTT. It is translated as CASRTGNTGELFF.